This entry features one T cell receptor (beta chain) sequence. Its antigen is currently unknown. Next came a second PCR, run for about 6 to 11 cycles, which used a sample-barcoded 5' primer along with a J-beta primer mix. From each sample, at least 3 million paired-end reads containing CDR3 were obtained. TCRdb fed the 5' RACE reads into MiXCR, producing one record per CDR3 protein. In the table there are about 640,000 distinct CDR3 sequences, 58% of which are singletons. The sample is drawn from a study of blood T cells in healthy people across ages. Whole-study findings and limits: Versus aged donors, long-lived donors had higher diversity and more naive CD4+ cells. Shifts in expanded clonotypes may have been confounded by donor CMV status, which was unknown.

Losses at the gene ends were 1 base for V and 9 bases for J; bases not matched to a gene: 5. The CDR3 contains 14 residues. Germline V gene sequence: CDR1 SQVTM, CDR2 ANQGSEA. The sample consisted of blood. The clonotype comes from a man aged 55 to 69 in good health. The chain links TRBV29-1 to TRBJ2-1; 11 nucleotides agree with TRBD1. The CDR3 DNA sequence: TGCAGCGTTGAAGCTGGACAGGGGGCAGGTGAGCAGTTCTTC. Its translation is CSVEAGQGAGEQFF.